Below, 6 T cell receptor beta chains from the same sample are listed, as sequenced in a study of T cell changes during pregnancy in multiple sclerosis. The assay was immunoSEQ multiplex PCR, and TCRdb's table has in-frame clones only and misses some. The table records some 41,000 clones, approximately 90% of them present only once. The sequences come from CD8+ T cells from peripheral blood mononuclear cells, collected in the first trimester of pregnancy. The receptors here all came from a female donor with multiple sclerosis, enrolled in a pregnancy study.

V and J are TRBV9 and TRBJ2-1; TRBD2 aligns across 10 bases. CDR3 length: 16 residues. V gave up 4 bases and J gave up 6 bases; unmatched junction bases: 10. CDR1 SGDLS and CDR2 YYNGEE come from the germline V gene. In DNA, the CDR3 is TGTGCCAGCAGCCCTGTAGCGGGGGGTAGGGGCAATGAGCAGTTCTTC. Encoded protein: CASSPVAGGRGNEQFF. Using reference TRBV9 and TRBJ2-1 for the parts outside the CDR3, the full variable domain is DSGVTQTPKHLITATGQRVTLRCSPRSGDLSVYWYQQSLDQGLQFLIQYYNGEERAKGNILERFSAQQFPDLHSELNLSSLELGDSALYFCASSPVAGGRGNEQFFGPGTRLTVL.

V and J are TRBV25-1 and TRBJ2-7; tentative D call: TRBD2 (5 bases). V was trimmed by 7 bases and J by 2 bases, leaving 18 bases between them. Germline CDR1 and CDR2: MGHDK and SYGVNS. This CDR3 has 15 amino acids. The CDR3 loop reads CASNGGHAGAYEQYF. CDR3 DNA: TGTGCCAGCAATGGAGGTCATGCAGGAGCCTACGAGCAGTACTTC.

J is TRBJ2-2 and V is TRBV5-1, with a weak D call TRBD2 (5 bases). The CDR3 is 15 residues long. V lost 0 bases, J lost 3 bases, and 9 bases lay in between. CDR1 and CDR2 (germline): SGHRS, YFSETQ. As DNA, the CDR3 is TGCGCCAGCAGCTTGGGACTAACGGACACCGGGGAGCTGTTTTTT. Its translation is CASSLGLTDTGELFF.

This clone was recorded once. This rearrangement joins TRBV7-3 to TRBJ2-3; D ambiguous. Germline-derived CDR1 and CDR2 are SGHTA and FQGTGA. The CDR3 loop spans 14 amino acids. V was pared by 2 bases and J by 1 base, with 7 bases between. CDR3 nucleotides: TGTGCCAGCAGCTTACGTTCTGGCACAGATACGCAGTATTTT. Residues: CASSLRSGTDTQYF.

The chain recombines TRBV29-1 with TRBJ2-2; TRBD1 is a possible D gene (6 bases). CDR3 length: 14 residues. Germline V lookup: CDR1 SQVTM, CDR2 ANQGSEA. Trimming removed 7 bases from V and 5 bases from J, with 17 bases in between. DNA for the CDR3: TGCAGCGCATATTTACAGGGCTGGACCGGGGAGCTGTTTTTT. It encodes CSAYLQGWTGELFF.

This clone was observed once. The chain couples TRBV4-3 to TRBJ2-3, with 9 nucleotides matching TRBD1. The CDR3 totals 15 residues. The V and J ends lost 4 bases and 6 bases, in that order; junction bases with no gene match: 8. Germline assignment: CDR1 LGHNA and CDR2 YSLEER. CDR3 DNA sequence: TGCGCCAGCAGCCTGTCACAGGGGGCCTGGGATACGCAGTATTTT. Protein: CASSLSQGAWDTQYF.